This T cell receptor beta chain derives from a study of post-analysis software for immune sequencing data. Study-level background: The study covered relapsing-remitting, secondary progressive and progressive-relapsing courses of multiple sclerosis. The study, taken as a whole, reports: Normalized Chao1 diversity in multiple sclerosis patients fell significantly below that of controls. Controls showed lower frequencies than patients for several TRBV segments, and TRBV5-6, TRBV5-1 and TRBV20-1 were among these.

J gave up 1 base and V 6 bases, and 13 bases lay outside the gene matches. The CDR3 totals 16 residues. Germline lookup yields CDR1 DFQATT and CDR2 SNEGSKA (reference sequence). This clonotype turned up a few times. What it binds is unknown. Every TCR beta cDNA library bore unique molecular identifiers. TCRdb ran MiXCR on the PCR reads and lists one entry per CDR3 protein. The table records a few hundred thousand distinct CDR3 sequences, around 34% of them present only once. The sequencing input was blood. The TCR was taken from a girl aged 2-17 years with multiple sclerosis. The chain combines TRBV20-1 with TRBJ2-7, with 9 bases fitting TRBD1. CDR3 amino acids: CSATRYRDRVSYEQYF. Here the CDR3 DNA reads TGCAGTGCAACTCGATACAGGGACAGGGTTTCCTACGAGCAGTACTTC.